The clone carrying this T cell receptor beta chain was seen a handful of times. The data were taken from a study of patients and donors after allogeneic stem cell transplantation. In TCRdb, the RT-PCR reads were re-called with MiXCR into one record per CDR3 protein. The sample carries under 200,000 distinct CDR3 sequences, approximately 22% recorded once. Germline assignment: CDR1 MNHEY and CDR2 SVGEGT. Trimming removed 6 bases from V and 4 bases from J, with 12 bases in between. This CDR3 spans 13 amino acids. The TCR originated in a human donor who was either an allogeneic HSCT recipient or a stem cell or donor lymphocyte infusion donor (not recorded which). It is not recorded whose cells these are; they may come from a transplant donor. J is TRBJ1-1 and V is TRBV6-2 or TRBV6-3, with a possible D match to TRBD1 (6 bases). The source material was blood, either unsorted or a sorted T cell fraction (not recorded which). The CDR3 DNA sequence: TGTGCCAGCAGACAGGGTTCGGGCACTGAAGCTTTCTTT. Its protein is CASRQGSGTEAFF.